This T cell receptor beta chain emerged from a study of blood T cells in healthy people across ages. Study outcomes and limitations: Per million T cells, the diversity of TCR beta decreased roughly linearly as age advanced. The CMV status of each donor remained undetermined, and this could have confounded shifts in expanded clonotypes. Estimates based on one million T cells were treated as lower bounds.

This CDR3 is built from 12 residues. From germline, CDR1 is SGHRS and CDR2 YFSETQ. Trimming shortened V by 0 bases and J by 6 bases, and 4 bases separated the two germline ends. This clonotype has just a few counts. What it recognizes is unknown. It was with a sample-barcoded 5' primer and a J-beta primer mix that a second PCR of roughly 7 to 12 cycles was run. Each CDR3 protein gets one entry after TCRdb re-called the 5' RACE reads with MiXCR. The data show about 970,000 distinct CDR3 sequences, about 53% seen once. This clonotype was sampled from a woman in her fifties or sixties in good health. The genes are TRBV5-1 and TRBJ2-4; D is undetermined. The sample was blood. The DNA for the CDR3 is TGCGCCAGCAGCTTGGACACAAACATTCAGTACTTC. Residues: CASSLDTNIQYF.